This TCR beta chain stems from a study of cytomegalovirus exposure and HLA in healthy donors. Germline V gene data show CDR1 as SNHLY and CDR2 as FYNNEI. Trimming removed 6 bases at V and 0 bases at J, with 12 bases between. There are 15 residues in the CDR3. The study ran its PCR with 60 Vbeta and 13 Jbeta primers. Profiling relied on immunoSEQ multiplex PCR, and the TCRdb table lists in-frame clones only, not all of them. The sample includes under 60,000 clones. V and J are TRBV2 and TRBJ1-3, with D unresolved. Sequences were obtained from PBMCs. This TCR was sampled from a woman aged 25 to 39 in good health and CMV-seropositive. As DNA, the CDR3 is TGTGCCAGCAGCCGAAAGCGGGGCTCTGGAAACACCATATATTTT. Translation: CASSRKRGSGNTIYF.